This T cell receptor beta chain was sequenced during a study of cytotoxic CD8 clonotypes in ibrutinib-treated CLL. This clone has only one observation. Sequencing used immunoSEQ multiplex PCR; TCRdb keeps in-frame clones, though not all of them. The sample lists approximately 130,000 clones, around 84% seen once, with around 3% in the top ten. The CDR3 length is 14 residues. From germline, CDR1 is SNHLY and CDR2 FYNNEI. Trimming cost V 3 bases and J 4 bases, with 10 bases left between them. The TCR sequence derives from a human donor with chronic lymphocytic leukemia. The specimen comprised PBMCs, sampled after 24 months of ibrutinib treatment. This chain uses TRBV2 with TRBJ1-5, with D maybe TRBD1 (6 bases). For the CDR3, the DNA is TGTGCCAGCAGTGATAGACAGGCGAATCAGCCCCAGCATTTT. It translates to CASSDRQANQPQHF.